This T cell receptor beta chain was obtained from a study of T cells in Graves' hyperthyroidism and ophthalmopathy. The study, taken as a whole, reports: Ophthalmopathy, which appeared later, was predicted by the model a median approximately 6.7 months before onset.

Regarding this clonotype: The antigen is undetermined.

Clinical Activity Scores of at least 3, NOSPECS grades of at least 4 and durations under 3 months characterized ophthalmopathy patients. Diagnoses rested on clinical symptoms, serum thyroxine and TRAb, thyroid ultrasound and orbital computed tomography. Researchers took RNA transcripts and amplified the TCR beta CDR3 regions from them. Researchers ran a first-round RT-PCR on the TCR CDR3 using the HTBI primer set. TCRdb passed the multiplex PCR reads through MiXCR, listing each CDR3 protein once. The data contain 350,000 or so distinct CDR3 sequences, around 18% of them singletons. V lost 6 bases to trimming and J lost 0 bases, with 6 bases between them. The CDR3 loop spans 13 amino acids. Germline V lookup: CDR1 MNHNS, CDR2 SASEGT.

The receptor was isolated from a woman in her forties with Graves' ophthalmopathy. Sequencing used blood. J is TRBJ1-5 and V is TRBV6-1, with D hard to call. The CDR3 sequence is CASRPHSNQPQHF. The DNA for the CDR3 is TGTGCCAGCAGACCACATAGCAATCAGCCCCAGCATTTT.